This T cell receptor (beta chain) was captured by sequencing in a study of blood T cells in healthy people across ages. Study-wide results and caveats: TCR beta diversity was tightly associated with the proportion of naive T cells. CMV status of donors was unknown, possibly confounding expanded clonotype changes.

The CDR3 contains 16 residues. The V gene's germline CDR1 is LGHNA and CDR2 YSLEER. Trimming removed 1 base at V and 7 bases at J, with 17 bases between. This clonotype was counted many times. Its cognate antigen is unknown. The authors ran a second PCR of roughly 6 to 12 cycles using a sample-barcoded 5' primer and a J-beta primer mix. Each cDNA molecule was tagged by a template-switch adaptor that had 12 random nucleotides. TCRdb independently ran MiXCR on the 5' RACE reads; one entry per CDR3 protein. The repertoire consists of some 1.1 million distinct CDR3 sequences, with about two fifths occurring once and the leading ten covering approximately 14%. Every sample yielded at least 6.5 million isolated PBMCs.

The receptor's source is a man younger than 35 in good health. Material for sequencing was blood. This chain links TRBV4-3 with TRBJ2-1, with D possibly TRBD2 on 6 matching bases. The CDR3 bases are TGCGCCAGCAGCCAAGCGGGGGAGTGGGCACGGAATGAGCAGTTCTTC. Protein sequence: CASSQAGEWARNEQFF.